The 2 T cell receptor beta chains below all came from one sample that was sequenced in a study of a mutant IDH1 vaccine in newly diagnosed glioma. Time point reported: week 11, during vaccination. Every single dose of the vaccine, 300 ug of mutant IDH1 20-mer peptide, came with topical imiquimod. Antigen specificity for these receptors is unknown. Some clones are missing from TCRdb's copy, which holds only in-frame ones; the method was immunoSEQ multiplex PCR. The sample shows some 25,000 clones, around 77% of them seen only once. The material sequenced was PBMCs, taken from a glioma patient whose treatment included an IDH1 peptide vaccine. These receptors all stem from a woman between 18 and 29 years old with glioma.

The rearrangement joins TRBV7-2 to TRBJ1-5, with D tentatively TRBD1 (5 bases). Germline assignment: CDR1 SGHTA and CDR2 FQGNSA. Trimming stripped 1 base from V and 0 bases from J, with 7 bases between. CDR3 length equals 15 residues. CDR3 loop: CASSLGQFSNQPQHF. CDR3 sequence (DNA): TGTGCCAGCAGCTTAGGACAGTTTAGCAATCAGCCCCAGCATTTT.

The chain carries TRBV6-5 and TRBJ2-2, with D maybe TRBD2 (5 bases). The CDR3 is 15 residues long. Trimming took 2 bases from V and 7 from J, leaving 14 bases between them. Per germline, CDR1 MNHEY and CDR2 SVGAGI. In nucleotides, the CDR3 is TGTGCCAGCAGTTACGATCCGGGATCGAGCGGGGAGCTGTTTTTT. Its protein is CASSYDPGSSGELFF.